This TCR beta chain was sequenced in a study of patients and donors after allogeneic stem cell transplantation. TCRdb called the RT-PCR reads again in MiXCR, with one record for every CDR3 protein. The sample shows about 90,000 distinct CDR3 sequences, around 49% of them seen only once. Germline CDR1 is SGDLS and CDR2 is YYNGEE. Deletions cut 0 bases from V and 3 bases from J, with 9 bases between. This CDR3 comprises 15 residues. The sequence was collected from a human donor who was either an allogeneic HSCT recipient or a stem cell or donor lymphocyte infusion donor (not recorded which). It is not recorded whose cells these are; they may come from a transplant donor. This chain joins TRBV9 and TRBJ1-4; tentatively, D is TRBD1 (6 bases). Sequenced sample: blood, either unsorted or a sorted T cell fraction (not recorded which). Written as DNA, the CDR3 is TGTGCCAGCAGCGTAGATGAGGGGGCTAATGAAAAACTGTTTTTT. Protein: CASSVDEGANEKLFF.